The clone carrying this T cell receptor (beta chain) was observed at least ten times. What it binds is not known. These data are taken from a study of T-cell memory formation after mild COVID-19. Trimming removed 3 bases at V and 4 bases at J, with 17 bases between. Looked up from germline, CDR1 is MNHEY and CDR2 is SMNVEV (reference sequence). The CDR3 covers 16 residues. TCRdb ran MiXCR on the 5' RACE reads and lists one entry per CDR3 protein. The sample shows roughly 300,000 distinct CDR3 sequences, 8% to 9% of them seen only once. Study observations and caveats: Clones that contracted from day 15 to 85 were balanced CD4/CD8, while later expanders leaned CD4+.

The sequencing sample was made of PBMCs or a T cell subset sorted from them (not recorded which). V and J are TRBV27 and TRBJ2-3; D not certain. The sequence derives from a young man who had mild COVID-19 (a few samples of this study predate the infection). Cell type and time point are not known. CDR3: CASSFGGSSGADTQYF. In nucleotides, the CDR3 is TGTGCCAGCAGTTTCGGCGGCTCCTCAGGCGCAGATACGCAGTATTTT.